A single sample gave rise to the 25 T cell receptor beta chains below, sequenced in a study of blood T cell repertoires in COVID-19. Sequencing used immunoSEQ multiplex PCR; TCRdb keeps in-frame clones, though not all of them. The sample lists 150,000 to 200,000 clones; approximately 90% were seen once. The sequenced material came from peripheral blood. The origin of the receptors is a man younger than 35 who had recovered from COVID-19.

This clone was recorded a few times. This sequence joins TRBV9 and TRBJ2-3; no reliable D call. Trimming shortened V by 1 base and J by 0 bases, and 12 bases separated the two germline ends. Germline V lookup: CDR1 SGDLS, CDR2 YYNGEE. The CDR3 runs to 16 residues. This chain's CDR3 is CASSVHELPSTDTQYF. CDR3 nucleotides: TGTGCCAGCAGCGTACATGAACTCCCGAGCACAGATACGCAGTATTTT. Based on the CDR3 plus reference TRBV9 and TRBJ2-3, the full variable domain is DSGVTQTPKHLITATGQRVTLRCSPRSGDLSVYWYQQSLDQGLQFLIQYYNGEERAKGNILERFSAQQFPDLHSELNLSSLELGDSALYFCASSVHELPSTDTQYFGPGTRLTVL.

This clone has just one count. The J gene is TRBJ1-4, the V gene TRBV28; D call uncertain. The length of the CDR3 is 14 residues. The ends were cut back, 7 bases at V and 0 bases at J, with 9 bases in the middle. Germline loops: CDR1 MDHEN, CDR2 SYDVKM. CDR3 in DNA: TGTGCCAGCACCCCTTTTGCAACTAATGAAAAACTGTTTTTT. It yields the protein CASTPFATNEKLFF.

This chain joins TRBV6-6 and TRBJ1-5; tentatively, D is TRBD1 (5 bases). V lost 5 bases and J 4 bases, leaving 6 bases between the germline ends. This CDR3 is 12 amino acids long. Germline-derived CDR1 and CDR2 are MNHNY and SVGAGI (reference sequence). CDR3 bases: TGTGCCAGCAGTCCAGGGAATCAGCCCCAGCATTTT. It encodes CASSPGNQPQHF.

This clone has just a few counts. The chain uses TRBV4-1 and TRBJ1-5; 8 positions match TRBD1. The CDR3 extends over 15 amino acids. Trimming at V came to 5 bases and at J to 1 base, leaving 4 bases not matched to a gene. Per the germline V gene, CDR1 is MGHRA and CDR2 is YSYEKL. Here the CDR3 reads CASSSWTGSNQPQHF. The CDR3 DNA follows: TGCGCCAGCAGCTCCTGGACAGGGAGCAATCAGCCCCAGCATTTT.

The chain employs TRBV6-2 or TRBV6-3 and TRBJ1-1; D gene uncertain. This CDR3 comprises 15 residues. With 0 bases removed from V and 1 base from J, the gap between germline ends came to 9 bases. The V gene's germline CDR1 is MNHEY and CDR2 SVGEGT. The chain's CDR3 is CASSYSIPGNTEAFF. Here the CDR3 DNA reads TGTGCCAGCAGTTACTCGATCCCAGGGAACACTGAAGCTTTCTTT.

This clone was seen a handful of times. The V gene is TRBV14, the J gene TRBJ2-2, with a weak D call TRBD2 (5 bases). The CDR3 is 15 residues long. From germline, CDR1 is SGHDN and CDR2 FVKESK. Trimming took off 0 bases at V and 1 base at J, with 6 bases between the two ends. CDR3 sequence: CASSQDGLNTGELFF. The CDR3 DNA follows: TGTGCCAGCAGCCAAGATGGACTGAACACCGGGGAGCTGTTTTTT.

V and J are TRBV18 and TRBJ1-5, with 9 bases fitting TRBD1. Germline V lookup: CDR1 KGHSH, CDR2 LQKENI. With 6 bases clipped from V and 3 bases from J, the junction kept 6 bases outside the gene matches. This CDR3 region has 15 residues. The CDR3 nucleotides read TGTGCCAGCTCCCCCGGGACAGGGTACAATCAGCCCCAGCATTTT. Translating gives CASSPGTGYNQPQHF.

The chain joins TRBV5-1 to TRBJ2-1, with a possible D match to TRBD2 (6 bases). CDR3 length equals 16 residues. The germline gives CDR1 SGHRS, CDR2 YFSETQ. V lost 4 bases and J 8 bases, leaving 22 bases between the germline ends. CDR3 nucleotide sequence: TGCGCCAGCAGCGGCGGGGACGGGGAGTCTGCCCATGAGCAGTTCTTC. Translation: CASSGGDGESAHEQFF.

This clone has just one count. V usage is TRBV11-2 and J usage is TRBJ2-1; 8 nucleotides agree with TRBD1. The CDR3 is 19 amino acids. V trimming: 0 bases; J trimming: 7 bases; junction bases outside the gene matches: 17. The germline CDR1 and CDR2 sequences are SGHAT and FQNNGV. The CDR3 coding sequence is TGTGCCAGCAGCTTAGATCTTGTGCCCCAGGGGGCGCCGGGGAATGAGCAGTTCTTC. Amino acid sequence: CASSLDLVPQGAPGNEQFF.

This chain links TRBV14 with TRBJ2-7, with D unresolved. V was pared by 1 base and J by 5 bases, with 12 bases between. Germline CDR1 is SGHDN and CDR2 is FVKESK. The CDR3 consists of 14 residues. The DNA for the CDR3 is TGTGCCAGCAGCCAAGGTCTAGTAACCAACGAGCAGTACTTC. Protein: CASSQGLVTNEQYF.

The chain has TRBV5-1 and TRBJ2-1; 10 bases match TRBD2. The CDR3 length is 16 residues. Trimming removed 4 bases from V and 0 bases from J; junction bases left unmatched: 4. Germline V CDR1 and CDR2: SGHRS, YFSETQ. CDR3 DNA: TGCGCCAGCAGCGCCCGGACTAGCGGCTCCTACAATGAGCAGTTCTTC. This sequence encodes CASSARTSGSYNEQFF.

The CDR3 region has the DNA TGTGCCAGCAGCGGGAAAACGACTAGCGGGAAAAGAGATGAGCAGTTCTTC. Its translation is CASSGKTTSGKRDEQFF. This chain joins TRBV9 and TRBJ2-1, with 11 bases matching TRBD2. This CDR3 contains 17 residues. The V segment lost 3 bases and the J segment 8 bases; nucleotides outside the gene matches: 13. Looked up from germline, CDR1 is SGDLS and CDR2 is YYNGEE.

The J gene is TRBJ1-4, the V gene TRBV19, with 8 bases aligning to TRBD1. Germline V gene data show CDR1 as LNHDA and CDR2 as SQIVND (reference sequence). This CDR3 spans 17 amino acids. Trimming cost V 3 bases and J 2 bases; bases outside gene matches: 8. This CDR3 is CASSIKGRDRTNEKLFF. In DNA form, the CDR3 reads TGTGCCAGTAGTATTAAGGGACGGGACAGGACTAATGAAAAACTGTTTTTT.

CDR3 nucleotides: TGTGCCAGCAGTTTATCCGGGACAGGGGAGGACACCATATATTTT. Translation: CASSLSGTGEDTIYF. V gene TRBV28 combines with J gene TRBJ1-3; 10 bases align to TRBD1. Germline assignment: CDR1 MDHEN and CDR2 SYDVKM. The CDR3 is made up of 15 amino acids. Trimming removed 1 base from V and 8 bases from J; junction bases left unmatched: 5.

The chain employs TRBV5-1 and TRBJ2-3, with 13 nucleotides matching TRBD2. The CDR3 has 17 residues. The V segment lost 2 bases and the J segment 8 bases; nucleotides outside the gene matches: 11. Germline V gene sequence: CDR1 SGHRS, CDR2 YFSETQ. In DNA form, the CDR3 reads TGCGCCAGCAGCTTCTCCGGACTAGCGGGAGATGAAAGTACGCAGTATTTT. Protein product: CASSFSGLAGDESTQYF.

The V gene is TRBV4-3, the J gene TRBJ1-1; D unclear. With 3 bases removed from V and 2 bases from J, the gap between germline ends came to 13 bases. There are 15 residues in the CDR3. Germline lookup yields CDR1 LGHNA and CDR2 YSLEER. The CDR3 sequence is CASSQRRPTNTEAFF. CDR3 in DNA: TGCGCCAGCAGCCAGAGGCGACCAACTAACACTGAAGCTTTCTTT.

Notes on this clone: This sample also contains other DNA sequences that code for the same CDR3. The CDR3 DNA sequence: TGTGCCAGCAGTCCAGCGTACGAGCAGTACTTC. Protein product: CASSPAYEQYF. The V and J genes are TRBV6-2 or TRBV6-3 and TRBJ2-7; D unclear. The germline CDR1 and CDR2 sequences are MNHEY and SVGEGT. The CDR3 spans 11 residues. The V end was cut by 5 bases, the J end by 4 bases, with 6 bases between.

Many counts were recorded for this clone. V usage is TRBV10-3 and J usage is TRBJ1-6; D perhaps matches TRBD1 (6 bases). CDR1 and CDR2 from the germline V gene are ENHRY and SYGVKD. V was pared by 11 bases and J by 8 bases, with 19 bases between. The CDR3 contains 14 residues. CDR3 loop: CAGNSGTTDSPLHF. The CDR3 coding sequence is TGTGCCGGCAACTCCGGGACAACGGATTCACCCCTCCACTTT.

The V gene is TRBV19, the J gene TRBJ1-6; D perhaps matches TRBD1 (5 bases). The germline V gene has CDR1 LNHDA and CDR2 SQIVND (reference sequence). This CDR3 spans 14 amino acids. The V end was cut by 1 base, the J end by 9 bases, with 10 bases between. CDR3 coding DNA: TGTGCCAGTAGTATAGGTGTAAGGGGTTCACCCCTCCACTTT. It is translated as CASSIGVRGSPLHF.

This CDR3 is CASSRQLEAFF. In nucleotides, the CDR3 is TGTGCCAGCAGCCGACAACTTGAAGCTTTCTTT. The chain recombines TRBV13 with TRBJ1-1; unclear D gene. The germline gives CDR1 PRHDT, CDR2 FYEKMQ (reference sequence). V lost 5 bases and J 7 bases, leaving 8 bases between the germline ends. CDR3 size: 11 residues.

The gene calls are TRBV9 and TRBJ2-7, with D perhaps matching TRBD2 (5 bases). Looked up from germline, CDR1 is SGDLS and CDR2 is YYNGEE. The CDR3 consists of 13 residues. Trimming removed 4 bases at V and 4 bases at J, with 12 bases between. CDR3 DNA: TGTGCCAGCAGCCCCGGGGTAGGGTACGAGCAGTACTTC. This gives the protein CASSPGVGYEQYF.

This clone has more than one count but fewer than ten. The chain carries TRBV7-2 and TRBJ2-3; D remains unclear. This CDR3 contains 12 residues. The V end was cut by 4 bases, the J end by 5 bases, with 7 bases between. The germline V gene has CDR1 SGHTA and CDR2 FQGNSA. CDR3 coding DNA: TGTGCCAGCAGCTCCCGTGTAGATACGCAGTATTTT. Its protein product is CASSSRVDTQYF. Full variable domain (outside the CDR3, taken from reference TRBV7-2 and TRBJ2-3): GAGVSQSPSNKVTEKGKDVELRCDPISGHTALYWYRQSLGQGLEFLIYFQGNSAPDKSGLPSDRFSAERTGGSVSTLTIQRTQQEDSAVYLCASSSRVDTQYFGPGTRLTVL.

CDR3 in amino acids: CASRGSQGLESEQFF. For the CDR3, the DNA is TGTGCCAGCAGAGGGAGCCAAGGACTAGAGAGTGAGCAGTTCTTC. V is TRBV2 and J is TRBJ2-1; 7 bases map to TRBD2. CDR3 size: 15 residues. Germline CDR1 SNHLY, CDR2 FYNNEI. The trim removed 6 bases at V and 9 bases at J, leaving 14 bases unmatched.

The V gene is TRBV5-1, the J gene TRBJ1-2; D gene uncertain. The germline V gene encodes CDR1 SGHRS and CDR2 YFSETQ. V was trimmed by 4 bases and J by 8 bases, leaving 18 bases between them. CDR3 size: 14 residues. The CDR3 loop is CASSPMGAGEGYTF. CDR3 DNA: TGCGCCAGCAGCCCTATGGGAGCCGGCGAAGGCTACACCTTC.

The rearrangement links TRBV5-1 to TRBJ2-2; 9 bases align to TRBD2. Germline V gene lookup returns CDR1 SGHRS and CDR2 YFSETQ. Germline trimming cut 1 base from V and 5 bases from J; bases unmatched to any gene: 6. The CDR3 loop spans 16 amino acids. The CDR3 sequence is CASSLPAGGRTGELFF. In DNA, the CDR3 is TGCGCCAGCAGCTTGCCAGCGGGAGGCCGTACCGGGGAGCTGTTTTTT.